This T cell receptor beta chain was recovered during a study of T cells expressing NK-cell markers. The overall study: Eight donors were sequenced, of whom seven were HCMV-seropositive, while the remaining one was HCMV-seronegative. Study observations and caveats: Clarity on HCMV specificity was lacking for the expanded NKG2C+ T cell clones. The dominant NKG2C+ clonotypes represented about 1.0-7.0% of CD8+ T cells in six donors.

Germline CDR1 and CDR2: KGHDR and SFDVKD. The CDR3 consists of 15 residues. Remarks on this clonotype: What it recognizes is unknown.

With UMIs, 5'RACE template switching was used to make TCR beta cDNA. TCRdb reanalyzed the 5' RACE reads and collapses them to one entry per CDR3 protein, without DNA. Recorded for this sample: about 400,000 distinct CDR3 sequences. This TCR derives from a woman in her forties or fifties in good health. The source material was blood T cells: a sorted CD56 or NKG2C T cell subset, CD4+ or CD8+ T cells, or bulk PBMC T cells (not recorded which). The J gene is TRBJ2-1, the V gene TRBV24-1. The CDR3 protein is CATSDPIARNNEQFF.